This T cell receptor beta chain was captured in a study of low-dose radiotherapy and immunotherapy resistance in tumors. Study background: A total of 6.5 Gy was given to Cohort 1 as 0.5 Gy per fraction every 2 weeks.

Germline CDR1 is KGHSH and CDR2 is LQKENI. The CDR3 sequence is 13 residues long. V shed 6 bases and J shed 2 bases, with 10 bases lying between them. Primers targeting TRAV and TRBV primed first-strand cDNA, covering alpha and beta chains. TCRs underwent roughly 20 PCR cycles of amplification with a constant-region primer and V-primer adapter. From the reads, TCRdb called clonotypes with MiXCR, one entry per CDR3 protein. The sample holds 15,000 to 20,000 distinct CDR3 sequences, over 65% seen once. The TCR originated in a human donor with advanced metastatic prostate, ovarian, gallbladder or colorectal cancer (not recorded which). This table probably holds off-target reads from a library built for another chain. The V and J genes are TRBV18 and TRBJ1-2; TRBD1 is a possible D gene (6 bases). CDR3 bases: TGTGCCAGCTCTCGTGGGGGCAACTATGGCTACACCTTC. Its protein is CASSRGGNYGYTF.